The entry that follows covers one T cell receptor beta chain sequence. The target antigen is unknown. The record originates from a study of CD8+ T cells in alopecia areata. Study details: Patients took tofacitinib for 6 to 18 months, followed by 6 drug-free months.

This CDR3 is 13 amino acids long. Trimming removed 4 bases from V and 2 bases from J, with 8 bases in between. Germline values: CDR1 SGHAT, CDR2 FQNNGV. Extraction of RNA preceded its reverse transcription into cDNA, which served as the sequencing template. The repertoire was sequenced with immunoSEQ multiplex PCR; TCRdb's copy has only in-frame clones and lacks some. Of about 210,000 clones in the sample, just over 65% were seen once. Specified treatment: oral pan-JAK inhibitor, 5-10 mg twice daily. Findings of the study overall: An increase in clonality over normal scalp was evident in lesional scalp, especially alopecia totalis/universalis. Sequencing of scalp samples also includes resident alphabeta T cells from normal skin. Scalp and blood retained many expanded lesional clones during tofacitinib.

Source: CD4+ T cells sorted from blood, taken at roughly week 45, from a patient treated with tofacitinib. The receptor comes from a human donor with alopecia areata. The V call is TRBV11-2, the J call TRBJ1-1, with D hard to call. The CDR3 DNA sequence: TGTGCCAGCAGCTACGGGTCAAACACTGAAGCTTTCTTT. The encoded protein is CASSYGSNTEAFF. The variable domain in full, completed from reference TRBV11-2 and TRBJ1-1, reads EAGVAQSPRYKIIEKRQSVAFWCNPISGHATLYWYQQILGQGPKLLIQFQNNGVVDDSQLPKDRFSAERLKGVDSTLKIQPAKLEDSAVYLCASSYGSNTEAFFGQGTRLTVV.